This is a list of T cell receptor beta chains from one sample in a study of T cell repertoires in cytomegalovirus infection. These receptors have no known antigen. Each CDR3 protein gets one entry after TCRdb re-called the reads with MiXCR. The sample carries approximately 500,000 distinct CDR3 sequences, roughly a third recorded once. Sequenced material: cultured PBMCs, taken from culture after CMV antigen stimulation. All receptors come from a human donor in good health (CMV status not recorded). Some clones in this sample may be carry-over from other donors' samples. Each CDR3 is given with its conserved first and last residue. The order of the fields is D gene, V gene, J gene, clone size, CDR3 DNA, CDR3 protein. D genes are given only for firm matches. The size field is filled for only some rows; it gives once, few, many or a size class.

d_gene: TRBD2
v_gene: TRBV12-3/TRBV12-4
j_gene: TRBJ2-3
abundance: -
CDR3nt: TGTGCCAGCAGTTCGCAGCGGGAGCTTATAGATACGCAGTATTTT
CDR3aa: CASSSQRELIDTQYF

d_gene: -
v_gene: TRBV28
j_gene: TRBJ2-6
abundance: -
CDR3nt: TGTGCCAGCAGGTTACAGGGATCTGGGGCCAACGTCCTGACTTTC
CDR3aa: CASRLQGSGANVLTF

d_gene: TRBD2
v_gene: TRBV7-2
j_gene: TRBJ2-1
abundance: many
CDR3nt: TGTGCCAGCACCCCTTGGGCTAGCGGGGCGCCTGAGCAGTTCTTC
CDR3aa: CASTPWASGAPEQFF

d_gene: -
v_gene: TRBV4-1
j_gene: TRBJ1-1
abundance: -
CDR3nt: TGCGCCAGCAGCCAAGAGCTCGTGATCGCGGGGAACACTGAAGCTTTCTTT
CDR3aa: CASSQELVIAGNTEAFF

d_gene: -
v_gene: TRBV6-2/TRBV6-3
j_gene: TRBJ1-5
abundance: few
CDR3nt: TGTGCCAGCAGCAACGGAGAAGGGTATCAGCCCCAGCATTTT
CDR3aa: CASSNGEGYQPQHF

d_gene: -
v_gene: TRBV27
j_gene: TRBJ1-1
abundance: few
CDR3nt: TGTGCCACAAAAGTGGGGGGCGCTAAAGCTTTCTTT
CDR3aa: CATKVGGAKAFF

d_gene: -
v_gene: TRBV7-2
j_gene: TRBJ1-2
abundance: many
CDR3nt: TGTGCCAGCAGCTTCGCGAATGATGGCTACACCTTC
CDR3aa: CASSFANDGYTF

d_gene: -
v_gene: TRBV6-5
j_gene: TRBJ2-4
abundance: few
CDR3nt: TGTGCCAGCAGTTACGATTTTGCAGGGGAAGAAAACATTCAGTACTTC
CDR3aa: CASSYDFAGEENIQYF

d_gene: -
v_gene: TRBV7-9
j_gene: TRBJ1-1
abundance: -
CDR3nt: TGTGCCAGCCGGGGGGAAGGCACTGAAGCTTTCTTT
CDR3aa: CASRGEGTEAFF

d_gene: -
v_gene: TRBV2
j_gene: TRBJ1-6
abundance: -
CDR3nt: TGTGCCAGCAGTGACCCCCGAGACAGGTCGTATAATTCACCCCTCCACTTT
CDR3aa: CASSDPRDRSYNSPLHF

d_gene: TRBD2
v_gene: TRBV5-4
j_gene: TRBJ2-7
abundance: -
CDR3nt: TGTGCCAGCAGCTTGGAGGGACTAGCGGGACGGTACGAGCAGTACTTC
CDR3aa: CASSLEGLAGRYEQYF

d_gene: -
v_gene: TRBV19
j_gene: TRBJ1-1
abundance: -
CDR3nt: TGTGCCAGTAGTATCGCCGGAACCCTTGGGACTGAAGCTTTCTTT
CDR3aa: CASSIAGTLGTEAFF

d_gene: -
v_gene: TRBV7-3
j_gene: TRBJ2-3
abundance: few
CDR3nt: TGTGCCAGCAGCTTAAGCCGCGCTTTTGGTACAGATACGCAGTATTTT
CDR3aa: CASSLSRAFGTDTQYF

d_gene: TRBD1
v_gene: TRBV5-5
j_gene: TRBJ2-1
abundance: few
CDR3nt: TGTGCCAGCAGCCCTTCAAGGACAGGGAGAAACAATGAGCAGTTCTTC
CDR3aa: CASSPSRTGRNNEQFF

d_gene: -
v_gene: TRBV5-4
j_gene: TRBJ2-5
abundance: -
CDR3nt: TGTGCCAGCAGCTTGTTCCGGGATCGGGAAGAGACCCAGTACTTC
CDR3aa: CASSLFRDREETQYF

d_gene: -
v_gene: TRBV29-1
j_gene: TRBJ1-1
abundance: -
CDR3nt: TGCAGCGTCCAGGCATTAGCAACCCCAAACACTGAAGCTTTCTTT
CDR3aa: CSVQALATPNTEAFF

d_gene: -
v_gene: TRBV29-1
j_gene: TRBJ2-6
abundance: -
CDR3nt: TGCAGCGTTGAAAGCGACCGGGGGCACTTCGCTGGGGCCAACGTCCTGACTTTC
CDR3aa: CSVESDRGHFAGANVLTF

d_gene: -
v_gene: TRBV4-3
j_gene: TRBJ2-1
abundance: -
CDR3nt: TGCGCCAGCAGCCAAGATCTTCGTGGGAGCTCCTACAATGAGCAGTTCTTC
CDR3aa: CASSQDLRGSSYNEQFF

d_gene: TRBD1
v_gene: TRBV7-4
j_gene: TRBJ1-5
abundance: many
CDR3nt: TGTGCCAGCAGCTTAACGGGACAGGGGTATCAGCCCCAGCATTTT
CDR3aa: CASSLTGQGYQPQHF

d_gene: -
v_gene: TRBV12-3/TRBV12-4
j_gene: TRBJ1-2
abundance: few
CDR3nt: TGTGCCAGCAGTTCCTCACCAGGGATCTATGGCTACACCTTC
CDR3aa: CASSSSPGIYGYTF

d_gene: -
v_gene: TRBV18
j_gene: TRBJ2-5
abundance: few
CDR3nt: TGTGCCAGCTCAGACGGGGCCGGGGAGACCCAGTACTTC
CDR3aa: CASSDGAGETQYF

d_gene: -
v_gene: TRBV7-6
j_gene: TRBJ1-3
abundance: -
CDR3nt: TGTGCCAGCAGCTCCAGGGTGGCCACCATATATTTT
CDR3aa: CASSSRVATIYF

d_gene: -
v_gene: TRBV20-1
j_gene: TRBJ1-5
abundance: -
CDR3nt: TGCAGTGCCCAAATGTATACAGAATTTAGCAATCAGCCCCAGCATTTT
CDR3aa: CSAQMYTEFSNQPQHF

d_gene: -
v_gene: TRBV6-6
j_gene: TRBJ2-1
abundance: -
CDR3nt: TGTGCCAGCAGCAGATATAGCGGAGGGAGCTCCTACAATGAGCAGTTCTTC
CDR3aa: CASSRYSGGSSYNEQFF

d_gene: TRBD2
v_gene: TRBV6-5
j_gene: TRBJ2-1
abundance: -
CDR3nt: TGTGCCAGCAGTTTGGACCCGGGACTAGCGGGAGAAGGTGAGCAGTTCTTC
CDR3aa: CASSLDPGLAGEGEQFF

d_gene: TRBD2
v_gene: TRBV7-2
j_gene: TRBJ2-5
abundance: many
CDR3nt: TGTGCCAGCAGCTTGGCAGCGGGAGGGCAAGAGACCCAGTACTTC
CDR3aa: CASSLAAGGQETQYF

d_gene: -
v_gene: TRBV7-8
j_gene: TRBJ1-1
abundance: -
CDR3nt: TGTGCCAGCAGTCTGGATACCTGGGTTGCTTTCTTT
CDR3aa: CASSLDTWVAFF

d_gene: -
v_gene: TRBV11-3
j_gene: TRBJ2-2
abundance: -
CDR3nt: TGTGCCAGCAGCTTAGTAGTTAGCGGAGGCACCGGGGAGCTGTTTTTT
CDR3aa: CASSLVVSGGTGELFF

d_gene: -
v_gene: TRBV7-3
j_gene: TRBJ2-3
abundance: -
CDR3nt: TGTGCCAGCAGCTTAAATTTAGGGAATACGCAGTATTTT
CDR3aa: CASSLNLGNTQYF